This paragraph covers one T cell receptor (beta chain) sequence. Antigen: not known. Indicated time point: newly diagnosed GD, antithyroid drugs for less than 3 months. Researchers made the TCR library from RNA that was extracted from PBMCs. Enrollment of patients was through an endocrinology department in Xi'an, China. Sequencing libraries for TCR beta were prepared with iRepertoire HTBI primers and Arm-PCR of CDR3 regions. TCRdb re-analysed the multiplex PCR reads in MiXCR, keeping a single row per CDR3 protein. The repertoire consists of roughly 350,000 distinct CDR3 sequences, with over 15% occurring once and the leading ten covering 25% to 30%. These data come from a study of regulatory T cells in long-lasting Graves disease. Study-wide findings and caveats: Persistent patients shared more public clonotypes (roughly 2,800) than new patients (approximately 1,000).

These data are also associated with another study on T cells in Graves' hyperthyroidism and ophthalmopathy. That work adds: Calling Graves' hyperthyroidism stable meant ophthalmopathy did not progress within 18 months. The TCR CDR3 was amplified in a first-round RT-PCR using the HTBI primer set.

The source was peripheral blood mononuclear cells (PBMCs), collected at new diagnosis, from a patient treated with antithyroid drugs. The origin of this receptor is a middle-aged man with Graves disease.

Here the CDR3 reads CASSPDLGNTEAFF. The CDR3 coding sequence is TGTGCCAGCAGTCCGGACCTAGGGAACACTGAAGCTTTCTTT. The chain is built from TRBV12-3 or TRBV12-4 and TRBJ1-1, with unresolved D. This CDR3 contains 14 residues. The V and J ends lost 5 bases and 1 base respectively, with 11 bases between them.